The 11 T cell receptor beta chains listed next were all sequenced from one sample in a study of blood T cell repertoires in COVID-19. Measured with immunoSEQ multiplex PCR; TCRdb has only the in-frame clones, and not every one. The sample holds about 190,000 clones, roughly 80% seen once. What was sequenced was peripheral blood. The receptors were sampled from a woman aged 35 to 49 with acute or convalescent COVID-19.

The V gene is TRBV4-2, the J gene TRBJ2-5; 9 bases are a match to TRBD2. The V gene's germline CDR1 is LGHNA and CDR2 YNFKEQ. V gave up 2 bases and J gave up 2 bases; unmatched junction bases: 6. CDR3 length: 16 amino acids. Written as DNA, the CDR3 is TGTGCCAGCAGCCAACGTGGGCGGGGGGGACAAGAGACCCAGTACTTC. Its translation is CASSQRGRGGQETQYF.

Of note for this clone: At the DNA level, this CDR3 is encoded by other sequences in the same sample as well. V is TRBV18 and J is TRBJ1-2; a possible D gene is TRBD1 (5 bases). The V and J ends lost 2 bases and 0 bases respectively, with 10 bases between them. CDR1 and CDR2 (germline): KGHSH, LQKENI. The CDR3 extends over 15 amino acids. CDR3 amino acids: CASSPDRDSNYGYTF. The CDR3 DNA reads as TGTGCCAGCTCACCAGACCGGGACTCTAACTATGGCTACACCTTC.

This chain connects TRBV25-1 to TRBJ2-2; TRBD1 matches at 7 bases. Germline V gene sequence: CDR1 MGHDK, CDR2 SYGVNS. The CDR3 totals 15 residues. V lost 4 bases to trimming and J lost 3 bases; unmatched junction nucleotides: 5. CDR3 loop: CASSVRDRDTGELFF. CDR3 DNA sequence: TGTGCCAGCAGTGTCCGGGACAGAGACACCGGGGAGCTGTTTTTT.

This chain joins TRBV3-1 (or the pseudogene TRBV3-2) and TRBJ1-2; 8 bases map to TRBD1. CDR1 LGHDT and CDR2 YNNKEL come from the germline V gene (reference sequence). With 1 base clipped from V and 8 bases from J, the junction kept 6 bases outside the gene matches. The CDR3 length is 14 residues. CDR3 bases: TGTGCCAGCAGCCAAGCGGACAGGGCGACAGGCTACACCTTC. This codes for CASSQADRATGYTF.

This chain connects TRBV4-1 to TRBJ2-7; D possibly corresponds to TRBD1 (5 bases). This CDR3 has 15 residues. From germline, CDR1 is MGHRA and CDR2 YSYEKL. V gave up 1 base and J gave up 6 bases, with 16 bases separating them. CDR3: CASSQAGSPRAEQYF. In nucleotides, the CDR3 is TGCGCCAGCAGCCAAGCAGGGTCGCCCCGGGCCGAGCAGTACTTC.

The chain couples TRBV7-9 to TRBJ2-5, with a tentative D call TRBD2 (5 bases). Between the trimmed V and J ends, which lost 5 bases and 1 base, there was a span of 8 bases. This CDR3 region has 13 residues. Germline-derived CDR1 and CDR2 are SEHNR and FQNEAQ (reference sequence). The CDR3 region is CASSPGLQETQYF. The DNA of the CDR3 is TGTGCCAGCAGCCCAGGACTCCAAGAGACCCAGTACTTC.

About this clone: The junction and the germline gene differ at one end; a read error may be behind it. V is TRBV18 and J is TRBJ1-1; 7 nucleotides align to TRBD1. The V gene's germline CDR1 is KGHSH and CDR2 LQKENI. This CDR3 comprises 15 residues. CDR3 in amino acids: CASSTPNLKGAEAFF. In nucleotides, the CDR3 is TGTGCCAGCTCAACACCGAACCTAAAGGGGGCGGAGGCTTTCTTT.

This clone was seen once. The chain's CDR3 is CASSQEGIAGTYEQYF. CDR3 DNA: TGTGCCAGCAGCCAAGAAGGAATAGCGGGGACCTACGAGCAGTACTTC. The chain employs TRBV4-2 and TRBJ2-7; 8 bases are a match to TRBD2. The germline gives CDR1 LGHNA, CDR2 YNFKEQ. This CDR3 has 16 residues. The V and J ends lost 0 bases and 2 bases, in that order; junction bases with no gene match: 6.

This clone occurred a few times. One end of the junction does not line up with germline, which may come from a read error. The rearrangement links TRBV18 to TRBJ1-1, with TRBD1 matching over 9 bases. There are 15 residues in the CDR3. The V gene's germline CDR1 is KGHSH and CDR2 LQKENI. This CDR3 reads CASSPQGAENTEAFF. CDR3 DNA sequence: TGTGCCAGCTCTCCACAGGGGGCGGAGAACACTGAAGCTTTCTTT.

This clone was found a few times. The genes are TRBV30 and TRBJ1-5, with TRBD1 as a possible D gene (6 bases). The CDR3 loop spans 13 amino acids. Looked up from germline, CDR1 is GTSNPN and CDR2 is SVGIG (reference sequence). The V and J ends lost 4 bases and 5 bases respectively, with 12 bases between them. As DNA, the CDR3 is TGTGCCTGGACGTGGACAGTTCATCAGCCCCAGCATTTT. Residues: CAWTWTVHQPQHF.

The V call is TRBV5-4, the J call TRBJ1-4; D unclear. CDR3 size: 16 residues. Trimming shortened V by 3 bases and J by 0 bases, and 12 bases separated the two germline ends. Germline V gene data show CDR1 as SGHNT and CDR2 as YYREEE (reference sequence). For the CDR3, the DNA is TGTGCCAGCAGCTCTGGGCTCCAGTCAACTAATGAAAAACTGTTTTTT. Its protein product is CASSSGLQSTNEKLFF.